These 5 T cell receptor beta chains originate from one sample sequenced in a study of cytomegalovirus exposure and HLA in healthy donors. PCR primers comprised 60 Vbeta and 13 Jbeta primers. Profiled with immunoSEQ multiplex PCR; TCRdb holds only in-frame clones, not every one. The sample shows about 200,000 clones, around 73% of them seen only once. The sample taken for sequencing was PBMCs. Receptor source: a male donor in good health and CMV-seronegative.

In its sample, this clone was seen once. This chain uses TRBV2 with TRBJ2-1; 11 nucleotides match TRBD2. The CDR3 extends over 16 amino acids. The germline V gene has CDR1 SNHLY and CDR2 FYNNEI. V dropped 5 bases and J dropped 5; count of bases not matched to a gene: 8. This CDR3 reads CASSIGLAGLNNEQFF. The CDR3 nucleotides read TGTGCCAGCAGTATCGGACTAGCGGGCCTTAACAATGAGCAGTTCTTC.

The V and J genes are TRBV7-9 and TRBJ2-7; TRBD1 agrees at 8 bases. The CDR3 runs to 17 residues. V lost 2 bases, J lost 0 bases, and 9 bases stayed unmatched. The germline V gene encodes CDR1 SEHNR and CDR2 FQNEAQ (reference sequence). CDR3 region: CASSLNTGQESSYEQYF. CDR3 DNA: TGTGCCAGCAGCTTAAATACGGGACAGGAAAGCTCCTACGAGCAGTACTTC.

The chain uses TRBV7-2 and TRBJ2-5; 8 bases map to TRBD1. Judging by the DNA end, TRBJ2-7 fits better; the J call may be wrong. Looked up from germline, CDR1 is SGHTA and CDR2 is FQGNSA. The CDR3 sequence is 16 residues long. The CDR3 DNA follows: TGTGCCAGCAGCTTAAGTGATCGGCAGGGGGCGTACGAGCAGTACTTC. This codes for CASSLSDRQGAYEQYF.

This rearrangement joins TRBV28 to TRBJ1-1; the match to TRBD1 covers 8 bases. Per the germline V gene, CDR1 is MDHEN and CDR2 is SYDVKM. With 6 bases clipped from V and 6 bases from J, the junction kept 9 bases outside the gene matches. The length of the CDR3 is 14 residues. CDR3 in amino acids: CASRHLGQGAEAFF. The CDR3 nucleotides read TGTGCCAGCAGGCACCTCGGACAGGGCGCTGAAGCTTTCTTT.

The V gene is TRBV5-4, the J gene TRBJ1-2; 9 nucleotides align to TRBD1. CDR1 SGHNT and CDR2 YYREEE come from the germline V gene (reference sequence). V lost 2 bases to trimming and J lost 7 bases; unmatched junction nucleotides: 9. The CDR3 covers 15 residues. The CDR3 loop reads CASSLQGQGSTGYTF. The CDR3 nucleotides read TGTGCCAGCAGCTTACAGGGACAGGGTAGTACTGGCTACACCTTC.